Here is one T cell receptor beta chain with its context. Its antigen is not known. The sample comes from a study of T cell responses to AZD1222 COVID-19 vaccine. Study results and caveats: Elevations in Spike-specific TCR breadth and depth followed administration of two AZD1222 doses. Donors in the cohort were predominantly white British and more often female, and clonal diversity was possibly underestimated. Of spike-specific TCRs, nearly half reportedly target regions left unmutated in variants. Recipients of AZD1222 seropositive at baseline numbered only 5 to 7.

Sequencing used immunoSEQ multiplex PCR; TCRdb keeps in-frame clones, though not all of them. The sample shows about 180,000 clones, around 90% of them seen only once. Sequencing used peripheral blood, obtained 28 days after the second dose of the MenACWY control vaccine. This clonotype was sampled from an adult who received the MenACWY meningococcal vaccine as a control.

The CDR3 sequence: CASSRPGLFYEQYF. For the CDR3, the DNA is TGTGCCAGCAGCCGACCGGGACTTTTCTACGAGCAGTACTTC. The chain carries TRBV4-2 and TRBJ2-7, with D possibly TRBD2 on 6 matching bases. Trimming left V 4 bases short and J 3 bases short, with 13 bases between. There are 14 residues in the CDR3. Germline CDR1 reads LGHNA; CDR2 reads YNFKEQ.